This TCR beta chain was sequenced during a study of T cell changes during pregnancy in multiple sclerosis. This clone was counted once. The assay was immunoSEQ multiplex PCR, and TCRdb's table has in-frame clones only and misses some. Among roughly 40,000 clones listed, around 93% were seen once. The CDR3 contains 14 residues. J gave up 6 bases and V 5 bases, and 6 bases lay outside the gene matches. Germline V gene sequence: CDR1 MNHNS, CDR2 SASEGT. This clonotype originated in a female donor with multiple sclerosis, enrolled in a pregnancy study. The chain combines TRBV6-1 with TRBJ2-7; 11 nucleotides agree with TRBD1. Sequences were derived from CD4+ T cells from peripheral blood mononuclear cells, sampled after pregnancy. CDR3 sequence: CASSTRDRGGEQYF. In DNA form, the CDR3 reads TGTGCCAGCAGTACCCGGGACAGGGGGGGCGAGCAGTACTTC.